These T cell receptor beta chains were read from a single sample in a study of monozygotic twins with inflammatory bowel disease. One entry per CDR3 protein, without DNA, is what TCRdb gives after re-calling the 5' RACE reads. The specimen's table records 300,000 to 350,000 distinct CDR3 sequences. The material sequenced was blood. The receptors were sampled from a human donor with ulcerative colitis or Crohn's disease, or a healthy co-twin of an affected twin (not recorded which). The CDR3 runs from the conserved cysteine through the conserved F or W.

V,length,J,CDR3
TRBV6-5,13,TRBJ2-3,CASSTRYTDTQYF
TRBV7-9,12,TRBJ1-1,CASSSDSTEAFF
TRBV5-1,15,TRBJ1-6,CASSSTTGENSPLHF
TRBV5-1,13,TRBJ2-2,CASSPVSPGELFF
TRBV7-9,14,TRBJ2-6,CASSPSLGANVLTF
TRBV5-1,18,TRBJ2-2,CASSPGTSVATSTGELFF
TRBV4-3,15,TRBJ1-1,CASSQVLAREYEAFF
TRBV5-1,15,TRBJ1-1,CASSLGTILNTEAFF
TRBV11-1,14,TRBJ1-5,CASSPTGDNQPQHF
TRBV4-3,16,TRBJ2-3,CASSQAAGPSTDTQYF
TRBV10-3,15,TRBJ2-4,CAISETDRGKNIQYF
TRBV4-3,19,TRBJ2-3,CASSITYTSGGGWADTQYF
TRBV6-5,19,TRBJ1-1,CASSYSTTGGVLALAEAFF
TRBV29-1,14,TRBJ1-1,CSVGPETVNTEAFF
TRBV4-3,16,TRBJ2-3,CASSQAGTSDTDTQYF
TRBV20-1,16,TRBJ2-6,CSARAGGGSGANVLTF
TRBV6-5,16,TRBJ2-1,CASSYGQGRHYNEQFF
TRBV30,13,TRBJ2-2,CAWSDLKGGELFF
TRBV11-1,18,TRBJ2-1,CASSLEMEWTSPYNEQFF
TRBV12-3/TRBV12-4,15,TRBJ1-3,CASSPTGGSGNTIYF
TRBV7-2,12,TRBJ1-1,CASSLRVSGAFF
TRBV4-1,18,TRBJ1-2,CASSQPWGGLGAKYGYTF
TRBV6-2/TRBV6-3,17,TRBJ2-2,CASSYSPVAGPPVELFF
TRBV5-1,15,TRBJ2-7,CASSPRPGSSYEQYF
TRBV6-2/TRBV6-3,15,TRBJ2-7,CASRTARTTSYEQYF
TRBV10-3,13,TRBJ2-7,CAISEGQGDEQYF
TRBV20-1,13,TRBJ2-7,CSAKVGLPYVQYF
TRBV15,14,TRBJ2-3,CATSRDRLADTQYF
TRBV12-3/TRBV12-4,15,TRBJ1-2,CASSARQGAVYGYTF
TRBV25-1,15,TRBJ2-3,CASSADREEADTQYF
TRBV12-5,13,TRBJ2-7,CASGRGTAYEQYF
TRBV24-1,16,TRBJ2-3,CATSGIAGGQGDTQYF
TRBV21-1,17,TRBJ1-1,CASSKNRERCGNTEAFF
TRBV6-1,18,TRBJ1-6,CASSPLGQSSSYNSPLHF
TRBV7-9,12,TRBJ2-5,CASSSSVETQYF
TRBV12-3/TRBV12-4,15,TRBJ1-2,CASSLGQEGGRGYTF
TRBV5-8,14,TRBJ1-4,CASSLSRGREKLFF
TRBV6-1,16,TRBJ2-3,CASSKRTSGLTDTQYF
TRBV5-5,16,TRBJ2-7,CASSLVGGLSSYEQYF
TRBV20-1,16,TRBJ1-5,CSAQLYGQVGDQPQHF
TRBV6-1,15,TRBJ2-7,CASYKDRAFINEQYF
TRBV1,17,TRBJ2-1,CTSSQEGLAGESHEQFF
TRBV5-1,15,TRBJ2-3,CASSLRAGRRDTQYF
TRBV20-1,13,TRBJ1-6,CSAKDSYVSPLHF
TRBV11-2,14,TRBJ2-1,CASSLGPVGDEQFF
TRBV3-1,14,TRBJ2-5,CASSPGSAPETQYF
TRBV5-1,14,TRBJ2-7,CASSVASPGYEQYF
TRBV15,15,TRBJ2-5,CATSRERRFQETQYF
TRBV6-6,14,TRBJ2-1,CASSRTGGSNEQFF
TRBV6-5,13,TRBJ1-2,CASSRGRGYGYTF
TRBV5-1,15,TRBJ1-1,CASSLEGRGNTEAFF
TRBV11-2,14,TRBJ2-3,CACSFGSGSDTQYF
TRBV28,15,TRBJ2-1,CASSPGTVKDNEQFF